Listed below are T cell receptor beta chains from one sample, sequenced in a study of identical twins. In TCRdb, the 5' RACE reads were re-called with MiXCR into one record per CDR3 protein. The table includes hundreds of thousands of distinct CDR3 sequences, about 20% detected once. The sample also formed part of further work on T cells expressing NK-cell markers.

Sequencing was performed on PBMCs. The origin of the receptors is a woman under 30 in good health. Each CDR3 is given with its conserved first and last residue. A D gene is named only where the DNA matches it firmly. The size field is filled for only some rows; it gives once, few, many or a size class.

TRBV5-6	TRBJ2-5	.	TRBD2	TGTGCCAGCAGCTTGGCGATTCCTAGCGGGGGGTTCCAAGAGACCCAGTACTTC	CASSLAIPSGGFQETQYF
TRBV10-3	TRBJ2-5	.	.	TGTGCCATCAGCCAGGGGTCACAAGAGACCCAGTACTTC	CAISQGSQETQYF
TRBV10-3	TRBJ1-2	.	.	TGTGCCATCGGGGACGGATATGGCTACACCTTC	CAIGDGYGYTF
TRBV5-1	TRBJ2-7	few	TRBD2	TGCGCCAGCAGCTTGGGAAGCGGGAACCACGAGCAGTACTTC	CASSLGSGNHEQYF
TRBV2	TRBJ2-3	.	TRBD2	TGTGCCAGCACCGAGCGCCTAGCGGGTACAGATACGCAGTATTTT	CASTERLAGTDTQYF
TRBV10-1	TRBJ2-4	few	.	TGCGCCAGCAGTGACGGGGGCATTCAGTACTTC	CASSDGGIQYF
TRBV7-9	TRBJ1-1	.	.	TGTGCCAGCAGCTTAGCGGGACACCGGAGCGTATTT	CASSLAGHRSVF
TRBV20-1	TRBJ2-1	few	.	TGCAGTGCTAGCCCTCGTCGACGATCCTACAATGAGCAGTTCTTC	CSASPRRRSYNEQFF
TRBV11-2	TRBJ2-1	.	TRBD2	TGTGCCAGCAGCTACGTACTACTAGCGGGTGTCTACAATGAGCAGTTCTTC	CASSYVLLAGVYNEQFF
TRBV29-1	TRBJ2-1	few	.	TGCAGCGGCGGACTGTTCCAGTTCTTC	CSGGLFQFF
TRBV4-2	TRBJ2-2	.	.	TGTGCCAGCAGCCCCATGGCCTCCGGGGAGCTGTTTTTT	CASSPMASGELFF
TRBV12-3/TRBV12-4	TRBJ2-7	few	.	TGTGCCAGCAGCTATGCCCTGTCCACCTACGAGCAGTACTTC	CASSYALSTYEQYF
TRBV28	TRBJ2-3	.	.	TGTGCCAGCAGTTTTGAGAGGGGGAACACAGATACGCAGTATTTT	CASSFERGNTDTQYF
TRBV7-3	TRBJ2-2	.	TRBD1	TGTGCCAGCAGCTCGGACAGGGATGGGGAGCTGTTTTTT	CASSSDRDGELFF
TRBV5-1	TRBJ2-5	few	.	TGCGCCAGCAGCTTGGATTGGGAGACGCAAGAGACCCAGTACTTC	CASSLDWETQETQYF